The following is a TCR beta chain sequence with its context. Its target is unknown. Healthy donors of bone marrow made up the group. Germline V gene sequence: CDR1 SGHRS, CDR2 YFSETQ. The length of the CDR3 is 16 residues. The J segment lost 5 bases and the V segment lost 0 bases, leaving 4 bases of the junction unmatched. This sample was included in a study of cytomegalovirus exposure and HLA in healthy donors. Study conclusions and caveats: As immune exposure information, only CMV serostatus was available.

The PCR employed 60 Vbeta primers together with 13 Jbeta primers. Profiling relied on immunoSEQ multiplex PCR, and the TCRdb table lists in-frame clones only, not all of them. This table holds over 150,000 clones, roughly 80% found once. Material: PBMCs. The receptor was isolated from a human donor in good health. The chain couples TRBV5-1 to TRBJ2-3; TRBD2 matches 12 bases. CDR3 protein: CASSLGLAGAEDTQYF. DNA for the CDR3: TGCGCCAGCAGCTTGGGACTAGCGGGGGCGGAAGATACGCAGTATTTT.